The next 29 T cell receptor beta chains were all read from a single sample in a study of identical twins. TCRdb re-analysed the 5' RACE reads in MiXCR, keeping a single row per CDR3 protein. The repertoire consists of approximately 140,000 distinct CDR3 sequences, with under 4.5% occurring once and the leading ten covering around 8%. The sequenced material came from memory T cells sorted from blood. These receptors came from a man between 18 and 29 years old in good health.

This clonotype was counted many times. V is TRBV25-1 and J is TRBJ2-2, with 7 bases fitting TRBD1. The CDR3 contains 14 residues. The germline CDR1 and CDR2 sequences are MGHDK and SYGVNS. V gave up 2 bases and J gave up 5 bases; unmatched junction bases: 2. The CDR3 loop is CASSEQGETGELFF. The CDR3 DNA follows: TGTGCCAGCAGTGAACAGGGGGAAACCGGGGAGCTGTTTTTT.

This clonotype was seen many times. The CDR3 protein is CASSLVPGQELGTEAFF. The CDR3 DNA is TGTGCCAGCAGCTTAGTCCCGGGACAGGAATTGGGCACTGAAGCTTTCTTT. This rearrangement joins TRBV11-2 to TRBJ1-1; 8 bases map to TRBD1. The CDR3 is made up of 17 amino acids. Trimming took 1 base from V and 4 from J; bases not matched to a gene: 11. In germline, CDR1 is SGHAT, CDR2 FQNNGV.

This clonotype turned up a few times. The rearrangement links TRBV18 to TRBJ2-7, with D unresolved. V lost 6 bases, J lost 8 bases, and 17 bases lay in between. CDR1 KGHSH and CDR2 LQKENI come from the germline V gene. CDR3 length: 13 residues. The CDR3 loop is CASSPPAGLKQYV. As DNA, the CDR3 is TGTGCCAGCTCTCCCCCAGCTGGCCTTAAGCAGTACGTC.

This clonotype was counted at least ten times. This chain links TRBV5-1 with TRBJ2-1; possible D gene TRBD2, 6 bases. The CDR3 contains 14 residues. Between the trimmed V and J ends, which lost 0 bases and 4 bases, there was a span of 8 bases. Germline V gives CDR1 SGHRS, CDR2 YFSETQ. As DNA, the CDR3 is TGCGCCAGCAGCTTGGCGGGAGAGTACAATGAGCAGTTCTTC. This encodes CASSLAGEYNEQFF.

About this clonotype itself: With a much larger clone just one base away, this may be a read error. V gene TRBV29-1 combines with J gene TRBJ1-5; TRBD1 matches at 7 bases. Germline assignment: CDR1 SQVTM and CDR2 ANQGSEA. The CDR3 is 14 residues long. V lost 5 bases to trimming and J lost 6 bases; unmatched junction nucleotides: 10. The CDR3 here is CSVLPTGAIQPQHF. The CDR3, as DNA: TGCAGCGTTCTTCCCACAGGGGCTATTCAGCCCCAGCATTTT.

This clonotype was counted ten times or more. The CDR3 nucleotides read TGCAGTGCTACAAGGCCCGGGGGCGGGGGGGCTGAAGCTTTCTTT. This translates into CSATRPGGGGAEAFF. The rearrangement links TRBV20-1 to TRBJ1-1; a possible D gene is TRBD1 (6 bases). The CDR3 spans 15 residues. CDR1 and CDR2 (germline): DFQATT, SNEGSKA (reference sequence). Trimming pared 4 bases from V and 6 bases from J, leaving 21 bases between.

This clonotype was recorded many times. The rearrangement links TRBV6-5 to TRBJ2-2, with D hard to call. Germline V gene lookup returns CDR1 MNHEY and CDR2 SVGAGI. With 4 bases removed from V and 4 bases from J, the gap between germline ends came to 10 bases. This CDR3 region has 14 residues. CDR3 sequence: CASSSPHSTGELFF. The CDR3 nucleotides read TGTGCCAGCAGTTCCCCCCACTCCACCGGGGAGCTGTTTTTT.

This clonotype was detected ten times or more. The chain recombines TRBV12-3 or TRBV12-4 with TRBJ2-3; 9 positions match TRBD1. CDR3 length: 12 amino acids. Trimming at V came to 7 bases and at J to 10 bases, leaving 6 bases not matched to a gene. The CDR3 nucleotides read TGTGCCAGCACCGGGACAGGGTGGGCGCAGTATTTT. This translates into CASTGTGWAQYF.

This clonotype was recorded at least ten times. CDR3 sequence reads: CASSGGGDTQYF. For the CDR3, the DNA is TGTGCCAGCAGCGGGGGAGGCGATACGCAGTATTTT. V gene TRBV9 combines with J gene TRBJ2-3, with D tentatively TRBD2 (6 bases). The ends were cut back, 3 bases at V and 6 bases at J, with 8 bases in the middle. The CDR3 extends over 12 amino acids. The germline V gene has CDR1 SGDLS and CDR2 YYNGEE.

This clonotype was seen many times. The chain links TRBV12-3 or TRBV12-4 to TRBJ2-3; 7 bases fit TRBD1. The CDR3 consists of 16 residues. V dropped 6 bases and J dropped 2; count of bases not matched to a gene: 11. The CDR3 region is CASSPPPGQNTDTQYF. The CDR3 coding sequence is TGTGCCAGCAGCCCCCCCCCGGGACAGAACACAGATACGCAGTATTTT.

This clonotype was observed many times. V gene TRBV5-1 combines with J gene TRBJ2-7, with D perhaps matching TRBD1 or TRBD2 (5 bases each). Germline V gene sequence: CDR1 SGHRS, CDR2 YFSETQ. V lost 4 bases and J 2 bases, leaving 13 bases between the germline ends. This CDR3 is built from 14 residues. The CDR3 nucleotides are TGCGCCAGCAGCCTCCGTGGGACCCCCTACGAGCAGTACTTC. This gives the protein CASSLRGTPYEQYF.

This clonotype was seen at least ten times. The CDR3: CASSQSTGVEQYV. The CDR3 nucleotides are TGTGCCAGCAGCCAATCTACAGGGGTCGAGCAGTACGTC. This chain joins TRBV3-1 and TRBJ2-7, with 7 bases matching TRBD1. Germline CDR1 LGHDT, CDR2 YNNKEL (reference sequence). The CDR3 contains 13 residues. With 2 bases clipped from V and 6 bases from J, the junction kept 4 bases outside the gene matches.

J is TRBJ2-5 and V is TRBV4-2; 10 bases are a match to TRBD2. The V and J ends lost 1 base and 4 bases, in that order; junction bases with no gene match: 6. The CDR3 runs to 16 residues. Per the germline V gene, CDR1 is LGHNA and CDR2 is YNFKEQ. The CDR3 region is CASSQGSSGRLETQYF. For the CDR3, the DNA is TGTGCCAGCAGCCAAGGCTCTAGCGGGAGACTAGAGACCCAGTACTTC.

This clonotype was detected ten times or more. The chain recombines TRBV29-1 with TRBJ2-3; 7 bases line up with TRBD1. CDR1 is SQVTM and CDR2 is ANQGSEA in the germline V gene. Losses at the gene ends were 4 bases for V and 4 bases for J; bases not matched to a gene: 8. The CDR3 is made up of 14 amino acids. The CDR3 loop is CSVADRERSDTQYF. The DNA for the CDR3 is TGCAGCGTTGCCGACAGGGAACGATCAGATACGCAGTATTTT.

This clonotype occurred many times. The rearrangement joins TRBV5-1 to TRBJ2-5; D is possibly TRBD2 (5 bases). Germline V gene sequence: CDR1 SGHRS, CDR2 YFSETQ. V lost 3 bases and J 5 bases, leaving 8 bases between the germline ends. This CDR3 has 12 amino acids. CDR3 protein: CASSSPGETQYF. CDR3 sequence (DNA): TGCGCCAGCAGCTCCCCGGGGGAGACCCAGTACTTC.

This clonotype was seen at least ten times. This rearrangement joins TRBV20-1 to TRBJ2-7; TRBD2 might be the D (6 bases). Looked up from germline, CDR1 is DFQATT and CDR2 is SNEGSKA (reference sequence). The CDR3 consists of 13 residues. V lost 4 bases and J lost 2, with 12 bases in between. The CDR3 nucleotides read TGCAGTGCTACTAGCGCTAACACCTACGAGCAGTACTTC. This gives the protein CSATSANTYEQYF.

On this clonotype itself: A much larger clone lies a single base off, so this may be a read error. The J gene is TRBJ2-7, the V gene TRBV12-5; D gene unclear. In germline, CDR1 is LGHNT, CDR2 FRNRAP. The CDR3 contains 14 residues. Trimming removed 3 bases at V and 5 bases at J, with 14 bases between. In DNA, the CDR3 is TGTGCTAGTGGTTTTGGTATCGGGCTCCACGAGCAGTACTTC. As protein: CASGFGIGLHEQYF.

Concerning this clonotype: A read error may explain this, as a much larger clone is one base away. V usage is TRBV11-2 and J usage is TRBJ2-1; D is uncertain. CDR1 and CDR2 (germline): SGHAT, FQNNGV. V was clipped by 5 bases and J by 3 bases, with 2 bases between them. This CDR3 has 11 amino acids. The chain's CDR3 is CASSDYNEQFF. The CDR3, as DNA: TGTGCCAGCAGCGACTACAATGAGCAGTTCTTC.

About this clonotype itself: Given a much more abundant clone one base away, this may be a read error. The genes are TRBV5-8 and TRBJ2-1; 11 bases are a match to TRBD1. The CDR3 is 16 amino acids. CDR1 SGHTS and CDR2 YDEGEE come from the germline V gene. CDR3 nucleotide sequence: TGTGCCAGCAGCTTGGAAGGGACAGGGGGGTACAATGAGCCGTTCTTC. The encoded protein is CASSLEGTGGYNEPFF.

This clonotype has at least ten counts. The genes are TRBV12-3 or TRBV12-4 and TRBJ2-1; TRBD2 matches 12 bases. V trimming: 6 bases; J trimming: 10 bases; junction bases outside the gene matches: 10. The CDR3 has 15 residues. This chain's CDR3 is CASRSGTSGFREQFF. As DNA, the CDR3 is TGTGCCAGCAGGTCCGGGACTAGCGGGTTCAGGGAGCAGTTCTTC.

Many counts were recorded for this clonotype. The J gene is TRBJ1-1, the V gene TRBV12-3 or TRBV12-4, with D possibly TRBD1 on 5 matching bases. V was shortened by 3 bases and J by 10 bases, with 12 bases between the two germline ends. The length of the CDR3 is 12 residues. CDR3 amino acids: CASSLGRVGAFF. DNA of the CDR3: TGTGCCAGCAGTTTGGGCAGGGTTGGAGCTTTCTTT.

This clonotype was observed at least ten times. The J gene is TRBJ2-1, the V gene TRBV20-1, with TRBD1 matching over 7 bases. J lost 12 bases, V lost 2 bases, and 13 bases had no gene match. Germline assignment: CDR1 DFQATT and CDR2 SNEGSKA (reference sequence). The CDR3 has 14 residues. The CDR3 sequence is CSARSLGQARVQFF. The CDR3 DNA reads TGCAGTGCTAGAAGCCTAGGACAGGCTAGGGTGCAGTTCTTC.

This clonotype was observed many times. The chain employs TRBV11-2 and TRBJ2-3; tentative D call: TRBD2 (6 bases). The CDR3 consists of 16 residues. Germline-derived CDR1 and CDR2 are SGHAT and FQNNGV. V gave up 5 bases and J gave up 4 bases, with 19 bases separating them. CDR3 in amino acids: CASSPFRESHADTQYF. In DNA form, the CDR3 reads TGTGCCAGCAGCCCATTTCGGGAGAGTCATGCAGATACGCAGTATTTT.

J is TRBJ2-6 and V is TRBV19, with 7 bases that match TRBD2. The V gene's germline CDR1 is LNHDA and CDR2 SQIVND (reference sequence). The CDR3 has 17 residues. V lost 3 bases and J lost 0; bases outside the gene matches: 5. The CDR3 region has the DNA TGTGCCAGTAGTATTCTAGCGGTACGCTCTGGGGCCAACGTCCTGACTTTC. Translating gives CASSILAVRSGANVLTF.

This clonotype was counted many times. As DNA, the CDR3 is TGCAGTGCCGTCCACAGGAGCAATATCTTGGAACAGCCCCAGCATTTT. It is translated as CSAVHRSNILEQPQHF. This chain uses TRBV20-1 with TRBJ1-5; tentatively, D is TRBD1 (5 bases). The V end was cut by 6 bases, the J end by 7 bases, with 25 bases between. The CDR3 spans 16 residues. CDR1 and CDR2 (germline): DFQATT, SNEGSKA (reference sequence).

Many counts were recorded for this clonotype. CDR3 sequence reads: CAWSVVGEQFF. CDR3 nucleotide sequence: TGTGCCTGGAGTGTGGTGGGTGAGCAGTTCTTC. The V call is TRBV30, the J call TRBJ2-1; D is undetermined. Trimming removed 0 bases from V and 9 bases from J, with 6 bases in between. Germline lookup yields CDR1 GTSNPN and CDR2 SVGIG (reference sequence). The CDR3 loop spans 11 amino acids. Full variable domain (remainder filled in from reference TRBV30 and TRBJ2-1): SQTIHQWPATLVQPVGSPLSLECTVEGTSNPNLYWYRQAAGRGLQLLFYSVGIGQISSEVPQNLSASRPQDRQFILSSKKLLLSDSGFYLCAWSVVGEQFFGPGTRLTVL.

This clonotype was recorded many times. The rearrangement links TRBV28 to TRBJ2-3; D gene unclear. Germline V gives CDR1 MDHEN, CDR2 SYDVKM. The CDR3 length is 14 residues. V lost 10 bases, J lost 2 bases, and 16 bases lay in between. This CDR3 reads CATTKAGLTDTQYF. CDR3 coding DNA: TGTGCCACAACGAAGGCCGGGCTCACAGATACGCAGTATTTT.

This clonotype was picked up many times. The chain combines TRBV6-1 with TRBJ1-1; TRBD1 aligns across 11 bases. Germline loops: CDR1 MNHNS, CDR2 SASEGT. The CDR3 extends over 17 amino acids. V was pared by 5 bases and J by 3 bases, with 11 bases of the junction left unmatched. CDR3 sequence: CASSPRDRGLQYTEAFF. CDR3 coding DNA: TGTGCCAGCAGTCCGAGGGACAGGGGGTTGCAATACACTGAAGCTTTCTTT.

J is TRBJ2-1 and V is TRBV30; 12 bases are a match to TRBD2. Germline trimming cut 1 base from V and 6 bases from J; bases unmatched to any gene: 4. The length of the CDR3 is 15 residues. Germline V lookup: CDR1 GTSNPN, CDR2 SVGIG (reference sequence). DNA for the CDR3: TGTGCCTGGAGTGCGACTAGCGGGAGCCTCAATGAGCAGTTCTTC. Its translation: CAWSATSGSLNEQFF. Full variable domain (outside the CDR3, taken from reference TRBV30 and TRBJ2-1): SQTIHQWPATLVQPVGSPLSLECTVEGTSNPNLYWYRQAAGRGLQLLFYSVGIGQISSEVPQNLSASRPQDRQFILSSKKLLLSDSGFYLCAWSATSGSLNEQFFGPGTRLTVL.